In its sample, the clone carrying this T cell receptor (beta chain) was seen a few times. Its antigen is unknown. These data come from a study of beta chain features in type 1 diabetes. Findings of the study overall: Patients' naive, central memory and Treg TCRB repertoires seemed closer to one another than those of healthy donors. When Type 1 diabetes patients were examined, their TCRB CDR3s proved moderately but significantly shorter in all four CD4+ subsets. Since sequencing was performed on cDNA, cells with high TCR expression could be over-represented.

Via the markers CD45RO/CCR7/CD25/CD127/CD95/CD27, stem cell-like memory, regulatory, central memory and naive CD4+ cells were sorted. Once sorted, every population was more than 98% pure. J was trimmed by 1 base and V by 2 bases; bases with no gene match: 6. Germline assignment: CDR1 GTSNPN and CDR2 SVGIG (reference sequence). The CDR3 spans 15 residues. The investigators reverse transcribed all of the isolated RNA, so they sequenced expressed TCRB transcripts. Measured with immunoSEQ multiplex PCR; TCRdb has only the in-frame clones, and not every one. The profile covers 300,000 to 400,000 clones, with about 14% appearing a single time and roughly 0.016% taken by the ten largest.

The specimen sequenced was naive CD4+ T cells from blood. The rearrangement links TRBV30 to TRBJ2-3, with 7 bases lining up with TRBD1. This clonotype was sampled from a woman aged 18-29 years with type 1 diabetes. The CDR3 loop reads CAWSRGGAGTDTQYF. DNA for the CDR3: TGTGCCTGGAGTCGAGGGGGCGCAGGCACAGATACGCAGTATTTT.